This section outlines one T cell receptor (beta chain) sequence together with its context. From blood CD8+ and CD4+ T cells, TCR beta sequences were generated. TEMRA cells were FACS-enriched, with CD8+ and CD4+ T cells isolated negatively. The V end was cut by 0 bases, the J end by 4 bases, with 7 bases between. The germline V gene encodes CDR1 MNHEY and CDR2 SVGAGI. The CDR3 is made up of 13 amino acids. The source of the sample is a study of CD8 T cells in Susac syndrome. Random hexamers were used to reverse transcribe 0.5 to 1 ug of RNA. By means of immunoSEQ multiplex PCR, TCR beta CDR3 spanning 54 Vbeta and 13 Jbeta underwent amplification. TCRdb re-called the immunoSEQ multiplex PCR reads with MiXCR, one entry per CDR3 protein. The table shows fewer than 80,000 distinct CDR3 sequences, with approximately 96% occurring only once.

The specimen was CD8+ T cells from PBMCs. This receptor was obtained from a human donor with multiple sclerosis. The chain joins TRBV6-5 to TRBJ2-7; tentatively, D is TRBD1 (5 bases). CDR3 coding DNA: TGTGCCAGCAGTTACTCGACAGCTTACGAGCAGTACTTC. Amino acids: CASSYSTAYEQYF.